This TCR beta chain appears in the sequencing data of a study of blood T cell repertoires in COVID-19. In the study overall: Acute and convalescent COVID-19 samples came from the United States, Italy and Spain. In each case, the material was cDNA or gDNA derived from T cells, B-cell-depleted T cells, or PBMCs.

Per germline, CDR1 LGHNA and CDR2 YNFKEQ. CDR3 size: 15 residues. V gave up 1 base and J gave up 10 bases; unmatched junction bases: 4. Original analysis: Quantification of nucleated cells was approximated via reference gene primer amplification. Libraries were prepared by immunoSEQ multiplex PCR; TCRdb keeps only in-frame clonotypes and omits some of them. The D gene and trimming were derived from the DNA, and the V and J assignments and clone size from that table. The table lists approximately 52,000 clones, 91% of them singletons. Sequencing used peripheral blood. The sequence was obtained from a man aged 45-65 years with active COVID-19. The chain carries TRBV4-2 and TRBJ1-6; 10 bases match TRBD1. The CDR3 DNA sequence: TGTGCCAGCAGCCAAGTCGGGACAGGGGTCTCACCCCTCCACTTT. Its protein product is CASSQVGTGVSPLHF.